A single sample is the source of the 20 T cell receptor beta chains below, sequenced in a study of T-cell reconstitution after alpha-beta-depleted transplantation in children (dated by TCRdb to 2016 to 2018). The library relied on PCR. The sequencer was an Illumina HiSeq 2500. TCR libraries were prepared with molecular barcoding, using unique molecular identifiers to normalize TCRbeta repertoire quantification. TCRdb redid the processing of the public reads, applying fastp at Q25 and MiXCR, and retained in-frame beta chains. Identical CDR3 proteins give one entry, which carries the most common genes and DNA. The sample contains about 440,000 distinct CDR3 sequences, 43% of them found a single time. Approximately 30% of the sample is in the top ten clones. This specimen's treatment or condition label, interpreted: allogeneic hematopoietic cell transplantation with graft depleted of TCRalphabeta T cells and CD19 B cells.

The sequencing here drew on PBMCs, taken before TCRalphabeta/CD19-depleted stem cell transplant. The receptors shown here come from a girl aged 2 to 10 with aplastic anemia, due to receive a stem cell transplant.

The V and J genes are TRBV20-1 and TRBJ2-7; 11 bases line up with TRBD2. V dropped 6 bases and J dropped 0; count of bases not matched to a gene: 13. The V gene's germline CDR1 is DFQATT and CDR2 SNEGSKA (reference sequence). CDR3 size: 17 residues. CDR3 DNA: TGCAGTGCCCCCCGGCGGCTAGCGGGAGGAAGCTCCTACGAGCAGTACTTC. This codes for CSAPRRLAGGSSYEQYF.

This clonotype was counted many times. The CDR3 spells CASSDRTGVSYEQYF. The CDR3 DNA reads TGTGCCAGCAGTGACAGGACAGGGGTCTCCTACGAGCAGTACTTC. This chain joins TRBV6-1 and TRBJ2-7; 9 nucleotides line up with TRBD1. J lost 0 bases, V lost 3 bases, and 3 bases had no gene match. The V gene's germline CDR1 is MNHNS and CDR2 SASEGT. The CDR3 spans 15 residues.

The rearrangement links TRBV24-1 to TRBJ2-1; 10 bases fit TRBD2. V lost 5 bases, J lost 6 bases, and 3 bases stayed unmatched. The length of the CDR3 is 14 residues. Germline loops: CDR1 KGHDR, CDR2 SFDVKD. The CDR3 bases are TGTGCCACCAGTGGAGCGGGAGGGCCCAATGAGCAGTTCTTC. It yields the protein CATSGAGGPNEQFF.

In its sample, this clonotype was seen a few times. The chain couples TRBV5-1 to TRBJ2-1; the D gene is possibly TRBD1 (5 bases). Per germline, CDR1 SGHRS and CDR2 YFSETQ. The CDR3 sequence is 16 residues long. The ends were cut back, 0 bases at V and 0 bases at J, with 10 bases in the middle. The CDR3, as DNA: TGCGCCAGCAGCTTGGCCCCAGGGAACTCCTACAATGAGCAGTTCTTC. This sequence encodes CASSLAPGNSYNEQFF. The full variable domain, completed using reference TRBV5-1 and TRBJ2-1, is KAGVTQTPRYLIKTRGQQVTLSCSPISGHRSVSWYQQTPGQGLQFLFEYFSETQRNKGNFPGRFSGRQFSNSRSEMNVSTLELGDSALYLCASSLAPGNSYNEQFFGPGTRLTVL.

This clonotype has just one count. A much bigger clone sits one base away, suggesting this may be a read error. V is TRBV11-1 and J is TRBJ2-1; D may be TRBD1 or TRBD2 (5 bases each). The CDR3 is made up of 18 amino acids. CDR1 is SGHAT, CDR2 FQDESV, per germline (reference sequence). CDR3 amino acids: CASASSRGGGRSYNEPFF. In DNA form, the CDR3 reads TGTGCCAGCGCTAGCTCAAGAGGTGGGGGTAGGTCCTACAATGAGCCGTTCTTC.

This clonotype was detected ten times or more. This chain joins TRBV20-1 and TRBJ2-3; 7 positions agree with TRBD2. The V segment lost 6 bases and the J segment 0 bases; nucleotides outside the gene matches: 18. Germline lookup yields CDR1 DFQATT and CDR2 SNEGSKA (reference sequence). The CDR3 is 18 residues long. The CDR3 DNA reads TGCAGTGCCAAACTCCACCCACTAGCGTACTCTAGCACAGATACGCAGTATTTT. Its protein product is CSAKLHPLAYSSTDTQYF.

The chain combines TRBV5-1 with TRBJ2-1; D possibly matches TRBD1 or TRBD2 (5 bases each). The length of the CDR3 is 15 residues. V shed 2 bases and J shed 5 bases, with 14 bases lying between them. From germline, CDR1 is SGHRS and CDR2 YFSETQ. The CDR3 region has the DNA TGCGCCAGCAGCTTCCGGGACCCCATAGACAATGAGCAGTTCTTC. Encoded protein: CASSFRDPIDNEQFF. The full variable domain, rest sourced from reference TRBV5-1 and TRBJ2-1, is KAGVTQTPRYLIKTRGQQVTLSCSPISGHRSVSWYQQTPGQGLQFLFEYFSETQRNKGNFPGRFSGRQFSNSRSEMNVSTLELGDSALYLCASSFRDPIDNEQFFGPGTRLTVL.

This clonotype was seen repeatedly, ten times or more. The chain is built from TRBV6-1 and TRBJ2-6; 7 bases match TRBD1. V dropped 4 bases and J dropped 4; count of bases not matched to a gene: 4. The CDR3 covers 15 residues. Germline CDR1 MNHNS, CDR2 SASEGT. The chain's CDR3 is CASSGGTAGANVLTF. DNA of the CDR3: TGTGCCAGCAGTGGGGGGACAGCCGGGGCCAACGTCCTGACTTTC.

The chain employs TRBV20-1 and TRBJ1-1, with D perhaps TRBD1 (6 bases). Germline CDR1 reads DFQATT; CDR2 reads SNEGSKA (reference sequence). V lost 6 bases and J 0 bases, leaving 17 bases between the germline ends. The CDR3 runs 15 residues. This CDR3 is CSAGRTVSMNTEAFF. The CDR3 DNA sequence: TGCAGTGCAGGAAGGACAGTATCAATGAACACTGAAGCTTTCTTT.

V is TRBV7-9 and J is TRBJ2-5; D not resolved. This CDR3 is 15 amino acids long. CDR1 and CDR2 from the germline V gene are SEHNR and FQNEAQ (reference sequence). V lost 5 bases and J 2 bases, leaving 15 bases between the germline ends. The CDR3 nucleotides read TGTGCCAGCAGCCCCCAAGGGCTACTACAAGAGACCCAGTACTTC. Translated, it gives CASSPQGLLQETQYF.

V is TRBV11-1 and J is TRBJ2-5; TRBD2 matches at 9 bases. V shed 2 bases and J 5 bases; nucleotides not matched to a gene: 15. Germline loops: CDR1 SGHAT, CDR2 FQDESV (reference sequence). There are 18 residues in the CDR3. The CDR3 here is CASSLLYSGASGTETQYF. The CDR3, as DNA: TGTGCCAGCAGCTTACTCTATTCCGGGGCTAGCGGGACGGAGACCCAGTACTTC.

Many counts were recorded for this clonotype. The chain links TRBV12-3 or TRBV12-4 to TRBJ2-7; 9 positions match TRBD1. V was pared by 3 bases and J by 4 bases, with 4 bases of the junction left unmatched. CDR3 length equals 14 residues. CDR3 bases: TGTGCCAGCAGTTTCGGACAGGGGTGGTACGAGCAGTACTTC. Translated: CASSFGQGWYEQYF.

Written as DNA, the CDR3 is TGTGCCAGCAGCCTCCGACAGGGGCGCGGCGAGCAGTACTTC. This codes for CASSLRQGRGEQYF. The V call is TRBV7-2, the J call TRBJ2-7; 8 nucleotides align to TRBD1. The CDR3 sequence is 14 residues long. From germline, CDR1 is SGHTA and CDR2 FQGNSA. With V trimmed by 5 bases and J by 6 bases, 9 bases remained unmatched.

CDR3 region: CASSVVGLHDTDTQYF. The CDR3 DNA follows: TGTGCCAGCAGCGTAGTAGGACTTCACGACACAGATACGCAGTATTTT. The chain uses TRBV9 and TRBJ2-3; D may be TRBD2 (5 bases). The germline V gene has CDR1 SGDLS and CDR2 YYNGEE. Between the trimmed V and J ends, which lost 0 bases and 2 bases, there was a span of 13 bases. There are 16 residues in the CDR3.

V gene TRBV10-3 combines with J gene TRBJ2-3, with 9 positions matching TRBD2. Germline V gene sequence: CDR1 ENHRY, CDR2 SYGVKD. The CDR3 consists of 17 residues. The ends lost 1 base at V and 1 base at J; junction bases unmatched: 6. This CDR3 reads CAISEFARTSGTDTQYF. The DNA of the CDR3 is TGTGCCATCAGTGAGTTTGCTAGGACTAGCGGCACAGATACGCAGTATTTT.

In its sample, this clonotype was seen many times. The chain uses TRBV5-1 and TRBJ2-5; TRBD2 agrees at 8 bases. V was clipped by 4 bases and J by 5 bases; unmatched bases: 7. This CDR3 spans 14 amino acids. Germline V gene sequence: CDR1 SGHRS, CDR2 YFSETQ. The CDR3 DNA is TGCGCCAGCAGCGGAGCGGGAGTGGGGGAGACCCAGTACTTC. This codes for CASSGAGVGETQYF.

The chain has TRBV6-2 or TRBV6-3 and TRBJ1-5; D is undetermined. The CDR3 length is 14 residues. Per the germline V gene, CDR1 is MNHEY and CDR2 is SVGEGT. Trimming removed 2 bases from V and 7 bases from J, with 12 bases in between. CDR3 in amino acids: CASSYIRDGQPQHF. The CDR3 DNA reads TGTGCCAGCAGTTACATCCGGGATGGCCAGCCCCAGCATTTT.

This clonotype was detected only a few times. The V gene is TRBV3-1, the J gene TRBJ1-1; D uncertain. V was clipped by 1 base and J by 0 bases, with 6 bases between them. The V gene's germline CDR1 is LGHDT and CDR2 YNNKEL (reference sequence). The CDR3 covers 14 residues. The CDR3, as DNA: TGTGCCAGCAGCCAAGGAAGTCTGAACACTGAAGCTTTCTTT. As protein: CASSQGSLNTEAFF.

This clonotype showed up many times. The V gene is TRBV20-1, the J gene TRBJ2-5; TRBD1 is a possible D gene (6 bases). V was shortened by 7 bases and J by 5 bases, with 17 bases between the two germline ends. Germline V gives CDR1 DFQATT, CDR2 SNEGSKA (reference sequence). The CDR3 length is 13 residues. The CDR3 region has the DNA TGCAGTGGCACAAAACCCAGGGGCGAGACCCAGTACTTC. It encodes CSGTKPRGETQYF.

This clonotype was detected a few times. The chain uses TRBV6-1 and TRBJ2-1; TRBD2 agrees at 7 bases. Germline V CDR1 and CDR2: MNHNS, SASEGT. This CDR3 has 14 residues. V shed 6 bases, J shed 10 bases, and the junction held 12 bases outside the gene matches. CDR3: CASSWGAGMEEQFF. The CDR3 nucleotides are TGTGCCAGCAGCTGGGGAGCGGGAATGGAAGAGCAGTTCTTC.